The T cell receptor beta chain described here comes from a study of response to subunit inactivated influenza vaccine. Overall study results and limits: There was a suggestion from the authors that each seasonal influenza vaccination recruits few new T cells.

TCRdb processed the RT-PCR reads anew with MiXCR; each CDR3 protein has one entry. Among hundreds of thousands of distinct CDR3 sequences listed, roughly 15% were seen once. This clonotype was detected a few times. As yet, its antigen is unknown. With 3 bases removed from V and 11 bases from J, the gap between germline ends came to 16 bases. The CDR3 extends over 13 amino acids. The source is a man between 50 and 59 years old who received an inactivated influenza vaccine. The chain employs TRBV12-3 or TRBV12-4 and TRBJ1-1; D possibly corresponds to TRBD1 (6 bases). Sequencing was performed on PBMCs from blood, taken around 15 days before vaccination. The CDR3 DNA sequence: TGTGCCAGCAGTTTCGGGGGGGCAAGGGAGGCTTTCTTT. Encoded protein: CASSFGGAREAFF.